The 21 T cell receptor beta chains below come from one sample, sequenced in a study of OX40 agonist ivuxolimab in advanced cancers. The data were produced by immunoSEQ multiplex PCR, yet TCRdb's version contains in-frame clones alone and is incomplete. The sample records about 92,000 clones, 90% to 95% being singletons. This specimen was CD4+ or CD8+ T cells sorted from blood, taken in a trial of the OX40 agonist ivuxolimab. The receptors derive from an adult with an advanced solid tumor such as melanoma, head and neck, liver or kidney cancer.

This chain links TRBV4-3 with TRBJ2-2, with 9 positions matching TRBD1. This CDR3 is 21 amino acids long. Germline values: CDR1 LGHNA, CDR2 YSLEER. After removal of 0 bases from V and 4 bases from J, the junction contained 18 bases not matched to a gene. CDR3 nucleotide sequence: TGCGCCAGCAGCCAAGACCCAAAAGAATTCGGACAGGGGTGGGGCACCGGGGAGCTGTTTTTT. It translates to CASSQDPKEFGQGWGTGELFF.

The V gene is TRBV5-4, the J gene TRBJ2-1, with 11 bases aligning to TRBD2. Germline-derived CDR1 and CDR2 are SGHNT and YYREEE (reference sequence). With V trimmed by 4 bases and J by 5 bases, 8 bases remained unmatched. CDR3 length: 16 amino acids. The chain's CDR3 is CASSPGTSGSHNEQFF. In DNA, the CDR3 is TGTGCCAGCAGCCCGGGGACTAGCGGAAGCCACAATGAGCAGTTCTTC.

This chain joins TRBV7-9 and TRBJ2-7; 11 nucleotides align to TRBD2. J lost 2 bases, V lost 2 bases, and 2 bases had no gene match. From germline, CDR1 is SEHNR and CDR2 FQNEAQ (reference sequence). The CDR3 length is 15 residues. The chain's CDR3 is CASSLLAGGPYEQYF. Here the CDR3 DNA reads TGTGCCAGCAGCTTATTAGCGGGAGGGCCCTACGAGCAGTACTTC.

The J gene is TRBJ1-1, the V gene TRBV7-9; D might be TRBD1 (5 bases). CDR1 is SEHNR and CDR2 is FQNEAQ in the germline V gene (reference sequence). V lost 2 bases to trimming and J lost 3 bases, with 7 bases between them. This CDR3 spans 13 amino acids. DNA for the CDR3: TGTGCCAGCAGCTTAACGGGGGACACTGAAGCTTTCTTT. Residues: CASSLTGDTEAFF.

The CDR3 region is CASSPRTGGETQYF. In DNA form, the CDR3 reads TGTGCCAGCAGTCCCCGGACAGGGGGAGAGACCCAGTACTTC. The chain joins TRBV27 to TRBJ2-5; 10 bases fit TRBD1. Germline CDR1 reads MNHEY; CDR2 reads SMNVEV (reference sequence). CDR3 length: 14 amino acids. V shed 5 bases and J 4 bases; nucleotides not matched to a gene: 4.

This clone was recorded once. V is TRBV19 and J is TRBJ1-5; D is perhaps TRBD1 (5 bases). The V gene lost 3 bases and the J gene lost 1 base, with 13 bases spanning the gap. Germline lookup yields CDR1 LNHDA and CDR2 SQIVND (reference sequence). This CDR3 spans 16 amino acids. CDR3 DNA: TGTGCCAGTAGTATGAGGGCCAGGGAGAGCAATCAGCCCCAGCATTTT. Translated, it gives CASSMRARESNQPQHF.

The genes are TRBV5-1 and TRBJ2-7; the D gene is possibly TRBD1 (6 bases). This CDR3 is 14 amino acids long. V was trimmed by 4 bases and J by 4 bases, leaving 15 bases between them. The germline CDR1 and CDR2 sequences are SGHRS and YFSETQ. DNA of the CDR3: TGCGCCAGCAGCCCCGGGGACATGAGGTACGAGCAGTACTTC. Translating gives CASSPGDMRYEQYF.

V gene TRBV28 combines with J gene TRBJ2-1, with TRBD1 identical over 7 bases. J was trimmed by 10 bases and V by 6 bases; bases with no gene match: 15. This CDR3 is 15 amino acids long. Germline V lookup: CDR1 MDHEN, CDR2 SYDVKM. The CDR3 sequence is CASSLLRDSANEQFF. The CDR3 nucleotides are TGTGCCAGCAGCCTCCTCCGGGACAGCGCTAACGAGCAGTTCTTC.

This clone has more than one count but fewer than ten. The genes are TRBV6-6 and TRBJ1-5, with 7 bases lining up with TRBD1. CDR3 length equals 14 residues. The V segment lost 5 bases and the J segment 6 bases; nucleotides outside the gene matches: 7. CDR1 and CDR2 (germline): MNHNY, SVGAGI (reference sequence). The CDR3 sequence is CASSPGQAVQPQHF. In DNA, the CDR3 is TGTGCCAGCAGTCCTGGACAGGCGGTTCAGCCCCAGCATTTT.

CDR3 in amino acids: CASTPGLAARDTQYF. In DNA form, the CDR3 reads TGTGCCAGCACCCCGGGACTAGCGGCGAGGGATACGCAGTATTTT. The V gene is TRBV11-3, the J gene TRBJ2-3; 11 nucleotides align to TRBD2. Looked up from germline, CDR1 is SGHNT and CDR2 is YENEEA. V shed 7 bases and J 6 bases; nucleotides not matched to a gene: 9. This CDR3 is 15 amino acids long.

The chain recombines TRBV4-2 with TRBJ2-1; 9 nucleotides align to TRBD2. V was clipped by 7 bases and J by 4 bases; unmatched bases: 8. The germline V gene encodes CDR1 LGHNA and CDR2 YNFKEQ. CDR3 length: 15 residues. DNA for the CDR3: TGTGCCAGCACCCCGGGACTAGCCGATTACAATGAGCAGTTCTTC. Amino acids: CASTPGLADYNEQFF.

The chain links TRBV5-1 to TRBJ2-1; 8 nucleotides align to TRBD1. Germline lookup yields CDR1 SGHRS and CDR2 YFSETQ. V was clipped by 0 bases and J by 3 bases; unmatched bases: 2. This CDR3 has 15 amino acids. Here the CDR3 DNA reads TGCGCCAGCAGCTTGGACGGACAGGGCTACAATGAGCAGTTCTTC. Protein: CASSLDGQGYNEQFF.

The genes are TRBV29-1 and TRBJ2-1; 8 bases line up with TRBD2. V was clipped by 4 bases and J by 3 bases; unmatched bases: 8. CDR1 and CDR2 from the germline V gene are SQVTM and ANQGSEA. This CDR3 comprises 15 residues. CDR3 protein: CSVARLANRYNEQFF. The DNA for the CDR3 is TGCAGCGTTGCTCGACTAGCGAACCGCTACAATGAGCAGTTCTTC.

The V gene is TRBV30, the J gene TRBJ1-3; TRBD1 might be the D (5 bases). Trimming took off 4 bases at V and 0 bases at J, with 13 bases between the two ends. This CDR3 has 15 residues. The germline V gene has CDR1 GTSNPN and CDR2 SVGIG (reference sequence). As DNA, the CDR3 is TGTGCCTGGACCGTAGACAGCAGCTCTGGAAACACCATATATTTT. It translates to CAWTVDSSSGNTIYF.

This chain uses TRBV15 with TRBJ2-5, with 8 bases matching TRBD1. The CDR3 has 14 residues. Germline V gene data show CDR1 as LNHNV and CDR2 as YYDKDF (reference sequence). The V gene end was trimmed by 7 bases and the J gene end by 4 bases; junction bases not matched to a gene: 8. CDR3 coding DNA: TGTGCCACCACGTCGACAGGGGAGCCAGAGACCCAGTACTTC. Translation gives CATTSTGEPETQYF.

This clone came up once. The rearrangement joins TRBV28 to TRBJ1-2; D gene uncertain. In germline, CDR1 is MDHEN, CDR2 SYDVKM. CDR3 size: 13 residues. Trimming pared 3 bases from V and 5 bases from J, leaving 10 bases between. The CDR3 protein is CASSFGRIYGYTF. The CDR3 bases are TGTGCCAGCAGTTTTGGCCGTATTTATGGCTACACCTTC.

The gene calls are TRBV21-1 and TRBJ1-5. TRBV21-1 is a listed pseudogene. This CDR3 comprises 18 residues. CDR3 DNA: TGTGCCAGCAGCAAAGGTCGGATTGCCGGCGATAGCAATCAGCCCCAGCATTTT. This translates into CASSKGRIAGDSNQPQHF.

The V gene is TRBV25-1, the J gene TRBJ2-2; the D call may be TRBD1 or TRBD2 (6 bases each). Germline V gives CDR1 MGHDK, CDR2 SYGVNS. The V and J ends lost 1 base and 6 bases respectively, with 18 bases between them. The CDR3 is made up of 17 amino acids. The chain's CDR3 is CASSESRGGRRAGELFF. CDR3 coding DNA: TGTGCCAGCAGTGAATCTCGAGGGGGGAGGAGGGCCGGGGAGCTGTTTTTT.

The chain carries TRBV14 and TRBJ1-3; 7 bases agree with TRBD1. The CDR3 has 17 amino acids. The V and J ends lost 0 bases and 0 bases, in that order; junction bases with no gene match: 5. The V gene's germline CDR1 is SGHDN and CDR2 FVKESK. The CDR3 DNA reads TGTGCCAGCAGCCAAGATTGGCGGGACAGCTCTGGAAACACCATATATTTT. Translating gives CASSQDWRDSSGNTIYF. The complete variable domain, with remaining parts taken from reference TRBV14 and TRBJ1-3, reads EAGVTQFPSHSVIEKGQTVTLRCDPISGHDNLYWYRRVMGKEIKFLLHFVKESKQDESGMPNNRFLAERTGGTYSTLKVQPAELEDSGVYFCASSQDWRDSSGNTIYFGEGSWLTVV.

This chain links TRBV28 with TRBJ2-1, with 12 bases that match TRBD2. The CDR3 contains 16 residues. Looked up from germline, CDR1 is MDHEN and CDR2 is SYDVKM. V lost 5 bases and J lost 2; bases outside the gene matches: 4. In DNA form, the CDR3 reads TGTGCCAGCAGTGCAAGACTAGCGGGAGCCTACAATGAGCAGTTCTTC. This encodes CASSARLAGAYNEQFF.

The CDR3 sequence: CASSSPGAGNQPQHF. CDR3 coding DNA: TGTGCCAGCAGTTCCCCGGGGGCAGGCAATCAGCCCCAGCATTTT. The chain uses TRBV28 and TRBJ1-5, with D maybe TRBD1 (6 bases). V dropped 4 bases and J dropped 2 bases, with 12 bases sitting between them. CDR1 and CDR2 from the germline V gene are MDHEN and SYDVKM. The CDR3 is 15 amino acids.